This TCR beta chain was sequenced during a study of cytomegalovirus exposure and HLA in healthy donors. Regarding the study as a whole: The authors listed 150 or so TCR beta chains as cytomegalovirus-associated.

The trim removed 8 bases at V and 7 bases at J, leaving 15 bases unmatched. In germline, CDR1 is MNHNY, CDR2 SVGAGI (reference sequence). This CDR3 has 15 amino acids. The assay was immunoSEQ multiplex PCR, and TCRdb's table has in-frame clones only and misses some. Of some 79,000 clones listed, roughly 94% are singletons. As regards this clone: The target antigen is unknown.

This clonotype was obtained from a woman under 30 in good health and CMV-seropositive. The sample consisted of PBMCs. V is TRBV6-6 and J is TRBJ2-7; 9 bases line up with TRBD2. The CDR3 DNA is TGTGCCAGCGCGGGCCTAGCGGGAAATTATGGGGAGCAGTACTTC. Amino acid sequence: CASAGLAGNYGEQYF.